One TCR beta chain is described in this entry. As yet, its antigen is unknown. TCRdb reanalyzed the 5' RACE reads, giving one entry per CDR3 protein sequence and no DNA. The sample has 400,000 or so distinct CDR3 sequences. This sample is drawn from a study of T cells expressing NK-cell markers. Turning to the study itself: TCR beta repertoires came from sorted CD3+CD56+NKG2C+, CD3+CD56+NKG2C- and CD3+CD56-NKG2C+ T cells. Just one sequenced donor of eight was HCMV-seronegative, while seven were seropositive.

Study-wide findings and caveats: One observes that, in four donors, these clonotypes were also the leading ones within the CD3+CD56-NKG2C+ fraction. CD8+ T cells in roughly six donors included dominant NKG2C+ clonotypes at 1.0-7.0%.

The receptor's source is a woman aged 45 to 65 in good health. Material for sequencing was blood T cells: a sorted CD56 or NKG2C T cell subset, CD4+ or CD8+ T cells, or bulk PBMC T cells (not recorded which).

The CDR3 is CASSKTRTDGQYF. The chain employs TRBV19 and TRBJ2-5. Germline V CDR1 and CDR2: LNHDA, SQIVND (reference sequence). CDR3 size: 13 residues.